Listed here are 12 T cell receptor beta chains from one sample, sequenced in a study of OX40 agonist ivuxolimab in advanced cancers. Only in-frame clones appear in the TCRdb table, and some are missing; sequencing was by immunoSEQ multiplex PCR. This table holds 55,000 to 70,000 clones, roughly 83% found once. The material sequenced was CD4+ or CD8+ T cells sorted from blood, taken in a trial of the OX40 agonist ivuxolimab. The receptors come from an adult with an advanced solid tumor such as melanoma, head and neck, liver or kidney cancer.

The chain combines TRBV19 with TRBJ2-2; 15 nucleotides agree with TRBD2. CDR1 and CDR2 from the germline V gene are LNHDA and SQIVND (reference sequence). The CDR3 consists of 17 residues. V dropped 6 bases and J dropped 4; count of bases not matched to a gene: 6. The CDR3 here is CASRPGLAGGGTGELFF. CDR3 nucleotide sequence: TGTGCCAGTAGACCGGGACTAGCGGGGGGCGGCACCGGGGAGCTGTTTTTT.

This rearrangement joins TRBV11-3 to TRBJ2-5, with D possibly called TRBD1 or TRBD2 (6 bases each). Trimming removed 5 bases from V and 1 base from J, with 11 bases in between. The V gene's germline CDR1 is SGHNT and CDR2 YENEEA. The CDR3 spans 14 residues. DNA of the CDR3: TGTGCCAGCAGCCAAGGGGGGATCCAAGAGACCCAGTACTTC. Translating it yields CASSQGGIQETQYF.

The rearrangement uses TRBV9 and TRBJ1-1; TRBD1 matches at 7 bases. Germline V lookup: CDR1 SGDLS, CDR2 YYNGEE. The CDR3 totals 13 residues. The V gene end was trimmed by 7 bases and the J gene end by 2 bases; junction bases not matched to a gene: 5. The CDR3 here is CASQGTDNTEAFF. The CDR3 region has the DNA TGTGCCAGCCAAGGGACAGATAACACTGAAGCTTTCTTT. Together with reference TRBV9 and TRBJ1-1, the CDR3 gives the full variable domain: DSGVTQTPKHLITATGQRVTLRCSPRSGDLSVYWYQQSLDQGLQFLIQYYNGEERAKGNILERFSAQQFPDLHSELNLSSLELGDSALYFCASQGTDNTEAFFGQGTRLTVV.

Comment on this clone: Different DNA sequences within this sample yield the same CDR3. CDR3 sequence (DNA): TGTGCCAGCTCACCGGGACTAGCGGGAACAGATACGCAGTATTTT. This codes for CASSPGLAGTDTQYF. V is TRBV18 and J is TRBJ2-3, with TRBD2 identical over 13 bases. V was pared by 3 bases and J by 3 bases, with 0 bases of the junction left unmatched. CDR1 KGHSH and CDR2 LQKENI come from the germline V gene. The CDR3 length is 15 residues.

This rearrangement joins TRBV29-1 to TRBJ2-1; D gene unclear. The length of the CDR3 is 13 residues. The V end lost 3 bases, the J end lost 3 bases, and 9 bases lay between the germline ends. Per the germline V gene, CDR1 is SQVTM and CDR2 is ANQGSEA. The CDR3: CSVDQVGYNEQFF. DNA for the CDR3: TGCAGCGTTGATCAAGTGGGCTACAATGAGCAGTTCTTC.

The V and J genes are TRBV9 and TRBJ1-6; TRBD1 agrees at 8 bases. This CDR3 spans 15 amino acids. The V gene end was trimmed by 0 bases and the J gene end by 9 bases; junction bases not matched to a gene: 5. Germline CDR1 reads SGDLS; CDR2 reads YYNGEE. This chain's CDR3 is CASSVDDRGSSPLHF. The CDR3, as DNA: TGTGCCAGCAGCGTAGATGACAGGGGATCTTCACCCCTCCACTTT. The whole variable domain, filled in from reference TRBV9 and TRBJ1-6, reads DSGVTQTPKHLITATGQRVTLRCSPRSGDLSVYWYQQSLDQGLQFLIQYYNGEERAKGNILERFSAQQFPDLHSELNLSSLELGDSALYFCASSVDDRGSSPLHFGNGTRLTVT.

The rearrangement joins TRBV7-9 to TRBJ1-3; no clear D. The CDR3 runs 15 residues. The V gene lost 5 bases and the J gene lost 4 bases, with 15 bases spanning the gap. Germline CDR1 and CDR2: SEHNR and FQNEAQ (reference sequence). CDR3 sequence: CASSPPRRIGNTIYF. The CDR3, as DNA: TGTGCCAGCAGCCCCCCAAGGAGAATCGGAAACACCATATATTTT.

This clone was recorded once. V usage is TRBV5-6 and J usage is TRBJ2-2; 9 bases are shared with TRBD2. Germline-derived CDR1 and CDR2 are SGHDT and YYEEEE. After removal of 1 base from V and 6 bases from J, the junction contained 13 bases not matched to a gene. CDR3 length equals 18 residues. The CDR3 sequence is CASSLTRTSGLDAGELFF. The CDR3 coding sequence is TGTGCCAGCAGCTTGACGCGCACTAGCGGGTTGGACGCCGGGGAGCTGTTTTTT.

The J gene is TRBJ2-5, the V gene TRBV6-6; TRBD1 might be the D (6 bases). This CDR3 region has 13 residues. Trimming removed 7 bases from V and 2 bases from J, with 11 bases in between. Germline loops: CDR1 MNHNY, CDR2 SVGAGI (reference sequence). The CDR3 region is CASNRDTQETQYF. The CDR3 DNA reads TGTGCCAGCAATAGGGACACTCAAGAGACCCAGTACTTC.

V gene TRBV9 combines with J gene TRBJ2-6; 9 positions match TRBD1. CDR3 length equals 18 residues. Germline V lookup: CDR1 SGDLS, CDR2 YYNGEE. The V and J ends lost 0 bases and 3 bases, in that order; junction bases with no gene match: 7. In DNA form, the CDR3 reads TGTGCCAGCAGCGTAGGGACAGGGGAGACCTATGGGGCCAACGTCCTGACTTTC. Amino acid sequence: CASSVGTGETYGANVLTF.

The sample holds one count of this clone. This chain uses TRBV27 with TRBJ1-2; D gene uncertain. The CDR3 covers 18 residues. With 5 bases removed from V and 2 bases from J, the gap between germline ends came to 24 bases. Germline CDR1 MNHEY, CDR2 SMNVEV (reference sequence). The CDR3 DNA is TGTGCCAGCAGTCCGACACCCCCGGGAGGAGAACCAAACTATGGCTACACCTTC. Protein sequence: CASSPTPPGGEPNYGYTF.

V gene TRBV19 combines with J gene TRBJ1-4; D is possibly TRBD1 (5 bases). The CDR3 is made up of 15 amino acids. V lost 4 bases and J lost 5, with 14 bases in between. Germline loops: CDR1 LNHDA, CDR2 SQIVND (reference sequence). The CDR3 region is CASSSRESGNEKLFF. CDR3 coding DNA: TGTGCCAGTAGTAGCAGGGAGTCTGGCAATGAAAAACTGTTTTTT.